The 18 T cell receptor beta chains reported below all come from one sample, sequenced in a study of cytomegalovirus exposure and HLA in healthy donors. The repertoire was sequenced with immunoSEQ multiplex PCR; TCRdb's copy has only in-frame clones and lacks some. Of under 250,000 clones listed, about 81% are singletons. Sequencing was performed on PBMCs. Every receptor here comes from a woman in her 30s in good health and CMV-seronegative.

V usage is TRBV5-1 and J usage is TRBJ2-7; D gene unclear. Germline CDR1 and CDR2: SGHRS and YFSETQ. V lost 1 base to trimming and J lost 3 bases, with 11 bases between them. The CDR3 is 14 residues long. The CDR3 protein is CASSLLGPRYEQYF. The CDR3 DNA is TGCGCCAGCAGCTTGTTGGGCCCGCGCTACGAGCAGTACTTC.

This clone has just one count. The chain combines TRBV29-1 with TRBJ2-7; 9 bases agree with TRBD1. The germline CDR1 and CDR2 sequences are SQVTM and ANQGSEA. The CDR3 is 16 amino acids. After removal of 6 bases from V and 4 bases from J, the junction contained 16 bases not matched to a gene. CDR3 nucleotide sequence: TGCAGCGTAAAATCCGGACAGGGGCTCGAGGCATACGAGCAGTACTTC. This gives the protein CSVKSGQGLEAYEQYF.

This chain connects TRBV5-1 to TRBJ2-7, with 8 bases matching TRBD1. Trimming cost V 6 bases and J 3 bases; bases outside gene matches: 11. From germline, CDR1 is SGHRS and CDR2 YFSETQ. The CDR3 loop spans 15 amino acids. CDR3 nucleotide sequence: TGCGCCAGCACCTTCAGGGGGCAAGGTTTCTACGAGCAGTACTTC. Encoded protein: CASTFRGQGFYEQYF.

The J gene is TRBJ2-3, the V gene TRBV5-1; D gene ambiguous. CDR1 is SGHRS, CDR2 YFSETQ, per germline. Trimming took 1 base from V and 0 from J, leaving 6 bases between them. The CDR3 spans 14 residues. The CDR3 DNA sequence: TGCGCCAGCAGCTTGCGAGGCAGCACAGATACGCAGTATTTT. Its translation is CASSLRGSTDTQYF.

The chain carries TRBV5-1 and TRBJ2-7; D unclear. The CDR3 covers 15 residues. V was trimmed by 4 bases and J by 2 bases, leaving 16 bases between them. Germline V gene data show CDR1 as SGHRS and CDR2 as YFSETQ. The CDR3 region is CASSPAVGFTYEQYF. The CDR3 DNA reads TGCGCCAGCAGCCCCGCGGTCGGGTTTACCTACGAGCAGTACTTC.

CDR3 coding DNA: TGTGCCTGGGGCCGCGGGGGGGCCACCTACAATGAGCAGTTCTTC. This codes for CAWGRGGATYNEQFF. This chain links TRBV30 with TRBJ2-1, with TRBD2 identical over 9 bases. The trim removed 5 bases at V and 2 bases at J, leaving 7 bases unmatched. In germline, CDR1 is GTSNPN, CDR2 SVGIG (reference sequence). This CDR3 comprises 15 residues.

V usage is TRBV19 and J usage is TRBJ1-2, with 8 bases lining up with TRBD1. Germline V CDR1 and CDR2: LNHDA, SQIVND (reference sequence). The CDR3 runs to 11 residues. Losses at the gene ends were 9 bases for V and 8 bases for J; bases not matched to a gene: 5. Here the CDR3 DNA reads TGTGCCAGCGGACAGGGAAGCGGCTACACCTTC. Residues: CASGQGSGYTF.

The chain couples TRBV4-1 to TRBJ1-6; TRBD1 matches at 9 bases. The CDR3 loop spans 16 amino acids. Trimming cost V 3 bases and J 9 bases; bases outside gene matches: 9. Germline lookup yields CDR1 MGHRA and CDR2 YSYEKL. CDR3 protein: CASSQPLGQGGSPLHF. The CDR3 nucleotides are TGCGCCAGCAGCCAGCCCCTGGGACAGGGTGGTTCACCCCTCCACTTT.

This clone was detected a few times. The gene calls are TRBV13 and TRBJ1-2, with a possible D match to TRBD1 (5 bases). The germline gives CDR1 PRHDT, CDR2 FYEKMQ (reference sequence). The V gene lost 3 bases and the J gene lost 4 bases, with 9 bases spanning the gap. This CDR3 comprises 13 residues. The CDR3 protein is CASSFQGSYGYTF. In nucleotides, the CDR3 is TGTGCCAGCAGCTTCCAGGGTAGCTATGGCTACACCTTC.

This clone was observed once. This CDR3 reads CAWSGSGLYEKLFF. The CDR3 DNA reads TGTGCCTGGAGTGGGTCGGGATTATATGAAAAACTGTTTTTT. The rearrangement links TRBV30 to TRBJ1-4; the D is unclear. Trimming took 1 base from V and 6 from J, leaving 12 bases between them. This CDR3 contains 14 residues. The V gene's germline CDR1 is GTSNPN and CDR2 SVGIG (reference sequence).

The chain uses TRBV11-2 and TRBJ1-2; D might be TRBD1 (5 bases). V lost 5 bases, J lost 7 bases, and 11 bases lay in between. The CDR3 is 12 amino acids. Germline values: CDR1 SGHAT, CDR2 FQNNGV. DNA for the CDR3: TGTGCCAGCAGCCTTGGACACTCTGGCTACACCTTC. Translation: CASSLGHSGYTF.

This clone was detected ten times or more. The chain recombines TRBV7-9 with TRBJ2-2, with 9 positions matching TRBD2. The germline V gene has CDR1 SEHNR and CDR2 FQNEAQ (reference sequence). The CDR3 spans 14 residues. As DNA, the CDR3 is TGTGCTACAAGCCGGACTAGCGACGCCGGGGAGCTGTTTTTT. Translating it yields CATSRTSDAGELFF.

The chain uses TRBV18 and TRBJ2-5; 7 nucleotides align to TRBD1. V shed 0 bases, J shed 2 bases, and the junction held 3 bases outside the gene matches. This CDR3 comprises 15 residues. Germline loops: CDR1 KGHSH, CDR2 LQKENI. The CDR3 loop is CASSPPMGQQETQYF. The CDR3 coding sequence is TGTGCCAGCTCACCACCGATGGGACAGCAAGAGACCCAGTACTTC.

This clone was detected a few times. This chain connects TRBV7-8 to TRBJ2-1; 8 bases agree with TRBD2. Germline CDR1 and CDR2: SGHVS and FQNEAQ. V lost 0 bases, J lost 4 bases, and 5 bases stayed unmatched. The CDR3 has 16 amino acids. CDR3: CASSLAVSGSYNEQFF. DNA for the CDR3: TGTGCCAGCAGCTTAGCCGTCAGCGGGAGTTACAATGAGCAGTTCTTC.

This rearrangement joins TRBV9 to TRBJ1-1; D is ambiguous. V lost 3 bases and J 0 bases, leaving 15 bases between the germline ends. Germline values: CDR1 SGDLS, CDR2 YYNGEE. The CDR3 loop spans 16 amino acids. Here the CDR3 reads CASSGFREVVNTEAFF. For the CDR3, the DNA is TGTGCCAGCAGCGGTTTTCGCGAGGTTGTGAACACTGAAGCTTTCTTT.

V is TRBV4-1 and J is TRBJ1-2; 8 bases are shared with TRBD1. This CDR3 has 14 amino acids. V lost 3 bases and J lost 3; bases outside the gene matches: 3. Germline CDR1 MGHRA, CDR2 YSYEKL. The CDR3 loop reads CASSQGQEYYGYTF. DNA of the CDR3: TGCGCCAGCAGCCAGGGACAGGAATACTATGGCTACACCTTC.

This clone was recorded only once. The chain recombines TRBV27 with TRBJ1-2, with a possible D match to TRBD1 (6 bases). The germline gives CDR1 MNHEY, CDR2 SMNVEV (reference sequence). This CDR3 region has 15 residues. V gave up 7 bases and J gave up 2 bases, with 17 bases separating them. The CDR3 nucleotides are TGTGCCAGCACAACCACTGGACAGCGCAACTATGGCTACACCTTC. Protein: CASTTTGQRNYGYTF.

This clone was seen a handful of times. The chain couples TRBV7-2 to TRBJ1-2, with D possibly being TRBD1 (6 bases). V lost 1 base to trimming and J lost 4 bases, with 13 bases between them. Germline V gives CDR1 SGHTA, CDR2 FQGNSA. The CDR3 contains 15 residues. CDR3 sequence (DNA): TGTGCCAGCAGCTTAGGGGCAGGGGCTTCCTATGGCTACACCTTC. Translation gives CASSLGAGASYGYTF.